What follows are 3 T cell receptor beta chains derived from one specimen sequenced in a study of neurological immune-mediated disorders. Each CDR3 protein gets one entry after TCRdb re-called the 5' RACE reads with MiXCR. The table lists tens of thousands of distinct CDR3 sequences, less than 3.5% of them singletons. Documented time point: longitudinal time-point 1 (baseline). The sample comprised PBMCs. The receptors here all came from a woman aged 60-75 years with multiple sclerosis.

This clonotype was observed many times. The genes are TRBV15 and TRBJ1-2; D might be TRBD1 (6 bases). This CDR3 is 14 amino acids long. The V end was cut by 1 base, the J end by 4 bases, with 10 bases between. Germline CDR1 is LNHNV and CDR2 is YYDKDF (reference sequence). Here the CDR3 reads CATSRGGGFYGYTF. The CDR3 DNA is TGTGCCACCAGCAGAGGAGGGGGATTCTATGGCTACACCTTC.

The sample holds many counts of this clonotype. V usage is TRBV6-6 and J usage is TRBJ2-3; perhaps TRBD1 as D (7 bases). Germline V gene lookup returns CDR1 MNHNY and CDR2 SVGAGI (reference sequence). Trimming removed 4 bases from V and 3 bases from J, with 11 bases in between. The CDR3 sequence is 14 residues long. This CDR3 reads CASSFAGGTDTQYF. In DNA form, the CDR3 reads TGTGCCAGCAGTTTCGCAGGGGGGACAGATACGCAGTATTTT.

This chain joins TRBV7-2 and TRBJ1-1, with 7 positions matching TRBD1. This CDR3 is 14 amino acids long. Trimming removed 0 bases from V and 8 bases from J; junction bases left unmatched: 6. The germline CDR1 and CDR2 sequences are SGHTA and FQGNSA. CDR3 sequence reads: CASSLAGRGREAFF. The CDR3 DNA reads as TGTGCCAGCAGCTTAGCGGGGAGGGGGCGGGAAGCTTTCTTT.